Presented here are 15 T cell receptor beta chains from one specimen sequenced in a study of T cell clonotyping in hematopoietic cell transplantation. Sequencing used immunoSEQ multiplex PCR; TCRdb keeps in-frame clones, though not all of them. The sample comprises fewer than 9,500 clones, 84% of which are singletons, and 45% to 60% rests with the top ten. The specimen comprised PBMCs, sampled at the time of graft-versus-host disease after allogeneic stem cell transplant. These TCRs come from a male patient in his sixties who had an allogeneic stem cell transplant from an unrelated donor, so the T cells may come from the graft donor. Some clones in this sample may be carry-over from other donors' samples.

The V call is TRBV9, the J call TRBJ2-1, with 7 nucleotides matching TRBD2. The germline V gene has CDR1 SGDLS and CDR2 YYNGEE. V shed 3 bases and J 4 bases; nucleotides not matched to a gene: 7. The CDR3 runs 15 residues. The DNA for the CDR3 is TGTGCCAGCAGCGCCGGGGGGTCTTGGTACAATGAGCAGTTCTTC. It encodes CASSAGGSWYNEQFF.

In its sample, this clone is medium-sized. V is TRBV6-5 and J is TRBJ1-1; no firm D call. This CDR3 region has 13 residues. The ends were cut back, 2 bases at V and 6 bases at J, with 10 bases in the middle. CDR1 and CDR2 from the germline V gene are MNHEY and SVGAGI. The DNA of the CDR3 is TGTGCCAGCAGTTACACTAAAGGTTCTGAAGCTTTCTTT. It codes for CASSYTKGSEAFF.

This sequence joins TRBV7-9 and TRBJ2-2; D gene uncertain. There are 16 residues in the CDR3. The V end lost 1 base, the J end lost 4 bases, and 13 bases lay between the germline ends. Germline CDR1 reads SEHNR; CDR2 reads FQNEAQ (reference sequence). As DNA, the CDR3 is TGTGCCAGCAGCTTAGGCAAAGCCACGAGCACCGGGGAGCTGTTTTTT. Its translation: CASSLGKATSTGELFF.

The rearrangement uses TRBV5-6 and TRBJ2-7, with TRBD2 matching 8 bases. Germline V gene sequence: CDR1 SGHDT, CDR2 YYEEEE. The CDR3 covers 15 residues. V lost 1 base and J lost 4; bases outside the gene matches: 7. CDR3 in amino acids: CASSLWGLVPYEQYF. In nucleotides, the CDR3 is TGTGCCAGCAGCTTGTGGGGACTAGTGCCTTACGAGCAGTACTTC.

Regarding this clone: The junction differs from germline at one of its ends, possibly a read error. The chain links TRBV6-5 to TRBJ2-7; 12 bases map to TRBD1. The CDR3 is made up of 14 amino acids. Per germline, CDR1 MNHEY and CDR2 SVGAGI. Here the CDR3 DNA reads TGTGCCAGCAGTTACTCGGGGACAGGGGGCGAGCTTTCATTC. Protein product: CASSYSGTGGELSF.

This clone was seen a single time. The gene calls are TRBV6-5 and TRBJ2-7; TRBD1 matches at 9 bases. The CDR3 consists of 15 residues. The trim removed 6 bases at V and 1 base at J, leaving 7 bases unmatched. Germline values: CDR1 MNHEY, CDR2 SVGAGI. The CDR3 reads CASRREDRGSYEQYF. The CDR3 DNA reads TGTGCCAGCAGAAGAGAGGACAGGGGATCCTACGAGCAGTACTTC.

The chain carries TRBV29-1 and TRBJ2-2; TRBD1 or TRBD2 may be the D gene (5 bases each). The germline V and J ends were trimmed by 4 bases and 2 bases, with 8 bases remaining between them. The CDR3 loop spans 13 amino acids. Per germline, CDR1 SQVTM and CDR2 ANQGSEA. The CDR3 spells CSVGGANTGELFF. DNA for the CDR3: TGCAGCGTTGGAGGGGCAAACACCGGGGAGCTGTTTTTT.

In its sample, this clone was seen once. CDR3 in amino acids: CASEYLAGGTDTQYF. CDR3 DNA sequence: TGTGCCAGCGAGTACCTAGCGGGGGGCACAGATACGCAGTATTTT. The chain links TRBV2 to TRBJ2-3, with 10 bases that match TRBD2. V lost 8 bases and J lost 1; bases outside the gene matches: 6. CDR1 is SNHLY and CDR2 is FYNNEI in the germline V gene. The CDR3 has 15 residues.

The chain couples TRBV5-1 to TRBJ2-2; D remains unclear. This CDR3 contains 14 residues. V shed 4 bases and J shed 3 bases, with 10 bases lying between them. The germline gives CDR1 SGHRS, CDR2 YFSETQ. The CDR3 is CASSLTSDTGELFF. DNA for the CDR3: TGCGCCAGCAGCCTAACTTCGGACACCGGGGAGCTGTTTTTT. The full variable domain, with the rest looked up from reference TRBV5-1 and TRBJ2-2, is KAGVTQTPRYLIKTRGQQVTLSCSPISGHRSVSWYQQTPGQGLQFLFEYFSETQRNKGNFPGRFSGRQFSNSRSEMNVSTLELGDSALYLCASSLTSDTGELFFGEGSRLTVL.

The V and J genes are TRBV28 and TRBJ1-5; D is ambiguous. CDR1 and CDR2 from the germline V gene are MDHEN and SYDVKM. The CDR3 spans 12 residues. The V and J ends lost 10 bases and 4 bases respectively, with 11 bases between them. As DNA, the CDR3 is TGTGCCACCAAAACGGGGAATCAGCCCCAGCATTTT. It specifies CATKTGNQPQHF.

A few counts support this clone. The rearrangement joins TRBV9 to TRBJ2-1; the D gene is possibly TRBD2 (6 bases). The CDR3 contains 15 residues. CDR1 is SGDLS and CDR2 is YYNGEE in the germline V gene. Trimming removed 4 bases at V and 5 bases at J, with 16 bases between. The CDR3 loop reads CASSYAGLLHNEQFF. In DNA form, the CDR3 reads TGTGCCAGCAGCTATGCGGGACTCCTTCACAATGAGCAGTTCTTC.

The chain is built from TRBV18 and TRBJ1-5; TRBD1 agrees at 7 bases. The germline CDR1 and CDR2 sequences are KGHSH and LQKENI. V lost 5 bases, J lost 4 bases, and 2 bases stayed unmatched. The CDR3 is 13 amino acids. CDR3 DNA sequence: TGTGCCAGCTCAGGACAGGATAATCAGCCCCAGCATTTT. Translation: CASSGQDNQPQHF.

The rearrangement joins TRBV6-5 to TRBJ2-7, with 9 nucleotides matching TRBD1. The trim removed 6 bases at V and 4 bases at J, leaving 4 bases unmatched. The CDR3 consists of 13 residues. CDR1 and CDR2 from the germline V gene are MNHEY and SVGAGI. For the CDR3, the DNA is TGTGCCAGCAGCAGGACAGGGGTATACGAGCAGTACTTC. This gives the protein CASSRTGVYEQYF.

This chain uses TRBV27 with TRBJ2-1; a possible D gene is TRBD1 (6 bases). The CDR3 loop spans 14 amino acids. CDR1 is MNHEY, CDR2 SMNVEV, per germline (reference sequence). Trimming stripped 6 bases from V and 7 bases from J, with 16 bases between. The CDR3 DNA reads as TGTGCCAGCAGACCCCTTGGACAGTTTAATGAGCAGTTCTTC. This sequence encodes CASRPLGQFNEQFF.

This chain connects TRBV6-6 to TRBJ2-7, with D perhaps TRBD2 (5 bases). CDR1 and CDR2 (germline): MNHNY, SVGAGI (reference sequence). Between the trimmed V and J ends, which lost 10 bases and 2 bases, there was a span of 18 bases. The CDR3 loop spans 14 amino acids. CDR3 sequence (DNA): TGTGCCACCCAAGCTCGACTATTAGCCTACGAGCAGTACTTC. This codes for CATQARLLAYEQYF.